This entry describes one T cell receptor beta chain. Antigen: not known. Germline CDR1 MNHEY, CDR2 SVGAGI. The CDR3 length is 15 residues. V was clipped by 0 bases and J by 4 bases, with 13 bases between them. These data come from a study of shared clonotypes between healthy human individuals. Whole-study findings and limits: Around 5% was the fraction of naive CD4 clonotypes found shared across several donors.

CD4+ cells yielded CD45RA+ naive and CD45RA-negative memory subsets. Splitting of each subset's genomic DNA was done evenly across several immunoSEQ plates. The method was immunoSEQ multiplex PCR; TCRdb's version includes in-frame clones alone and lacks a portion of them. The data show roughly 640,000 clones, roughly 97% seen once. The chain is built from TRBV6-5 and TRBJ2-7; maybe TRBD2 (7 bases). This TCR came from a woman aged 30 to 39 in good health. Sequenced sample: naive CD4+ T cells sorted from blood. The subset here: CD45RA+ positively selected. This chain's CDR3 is CASSYSGGGLYEQYF. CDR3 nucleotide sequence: TGTGCCAGCAGTTACTCGGGGGGGGGCTTGTACGAGCAGTACTTC.